This T cell receptor (beta chain) was retrieved from a study of cytomegalovirus exposure and HLA in healthy donors. The overall study: The 100 million to 120 million unique TCR beta sequences, from 150 million to 200 million T cells, were found by an earlier analysis.

V dropped 6 bases and J dropped 2 bases, with 10 bases sitting between them. This CDR3 contains 14 residues. The germline CDR1 and CDR2 sequences are MNHNY and SVGAGI (reference sequence). Amplification used 60 Vbeta primers and 13 Jbeta primers. Sequenced by immunoSEQ multiplex PCR; TCRdb stores in-frame clones only, minus some. The table includes 150,000 to 200,000 clones, 77% detected once. Sequenced input: PBMCs. J is TRBJ1-4 and V is TRBV6-6; D remains ambiguous. The receptor's source is an older woman in good health and CMV-seropositive. The CDR3: CASREPETNEKLFF. DNA for the CDR3: TGTGCCAGCAGGGAGCCGGAGACTAATGAAAAACTGTTTTTT.